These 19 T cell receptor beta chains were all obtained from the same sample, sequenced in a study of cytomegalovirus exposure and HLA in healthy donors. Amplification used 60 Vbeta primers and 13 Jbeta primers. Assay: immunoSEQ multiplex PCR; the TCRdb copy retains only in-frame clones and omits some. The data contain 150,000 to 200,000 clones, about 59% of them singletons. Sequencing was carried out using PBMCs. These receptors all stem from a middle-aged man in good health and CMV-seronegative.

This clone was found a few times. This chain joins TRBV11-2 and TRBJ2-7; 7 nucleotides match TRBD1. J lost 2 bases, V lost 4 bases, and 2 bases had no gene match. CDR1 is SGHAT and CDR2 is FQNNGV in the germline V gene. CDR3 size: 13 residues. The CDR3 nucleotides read TGTGCCAGCAGCTCCGGGACAGCCTACGAGCAGTACTTC. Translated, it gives CASSSGTAYEQYF.

This CDR3 reads CASSLVRGTEPLGGQYF. CDR3 DNA sequence: TGTGCCAGCAGCTTAGTGCGAGGGACAGAGCCCTTGGGGGGGCAGTACTTC. The J gene is TRBJ2-7, the V gene TRBV7-2; perhaps TRBD1 as D (7 bases). Germline V lookup: CDR1 SGHTA, CDR2 FQGNSA. The CDR3 extends over 17 amino acids. V dropped 1 base and J dropped 9 bases, with 25 bases sitting between them.

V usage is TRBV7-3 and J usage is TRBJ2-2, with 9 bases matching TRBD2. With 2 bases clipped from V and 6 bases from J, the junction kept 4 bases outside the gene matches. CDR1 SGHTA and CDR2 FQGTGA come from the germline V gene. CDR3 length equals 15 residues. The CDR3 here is CASSLSPSGAGELFF. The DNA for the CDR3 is TGTGCCAGCAGCTTATCTCCTAGCGGGGCCGGGGAGCTGTTTTTT.

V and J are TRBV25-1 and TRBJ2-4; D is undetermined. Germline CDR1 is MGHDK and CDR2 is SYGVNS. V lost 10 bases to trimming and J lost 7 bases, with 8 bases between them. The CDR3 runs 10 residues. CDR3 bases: TGTGCCACCAGAGCGAACATTCAGTACTTC. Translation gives CATRANIQYF.

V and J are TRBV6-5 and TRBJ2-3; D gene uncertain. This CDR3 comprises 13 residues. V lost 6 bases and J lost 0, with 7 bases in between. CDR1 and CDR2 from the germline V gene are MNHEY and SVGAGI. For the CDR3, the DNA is TGTGCCAGCAGCCTGCGTAGCACAGATACGCAGTATTTT. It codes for CASSLRSTDTQYF.

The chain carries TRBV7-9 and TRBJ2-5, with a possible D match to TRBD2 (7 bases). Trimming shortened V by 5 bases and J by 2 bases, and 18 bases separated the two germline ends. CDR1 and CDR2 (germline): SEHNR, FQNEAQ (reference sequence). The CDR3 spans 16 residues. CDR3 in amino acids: CASSGGGGLLQETQYF. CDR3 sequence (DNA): TGTGCCAGCAGCGGGGGAGGGGGGCTATTACAAGAGACCCAGTACTTC.

The CDR3 DNA is TGTGCCAGCAGCTTGGGACGGGAGGGGGAAGAGACCCAGTACTTC. Residues: CASSLGREGEETQYF. This chain links TRBV5-4 with TRBJ2-5, with 8 positions matching TRBD2. Trimming at V came to 0 bases and at J to 3 bases, leaving 4 bases not matched to a gene. CDR1 is SGHNT and CDR2 is YYREEE in the germline V gene (reference sequence). The CDR3 consists of 15 residues. Full variable domain (remainder filled in from reference TRBV5-4 and TRBJ2-5): ETGVTQSPTHLIKTRGQQVTLRCSSQSGHNTVSWYQQALGQGPQFIFQYYREEENGRGNFPPRFSGLQFPNYSSELNVNALELDDSALYLCASSLGREGEETQYFGPGTRLLVL.

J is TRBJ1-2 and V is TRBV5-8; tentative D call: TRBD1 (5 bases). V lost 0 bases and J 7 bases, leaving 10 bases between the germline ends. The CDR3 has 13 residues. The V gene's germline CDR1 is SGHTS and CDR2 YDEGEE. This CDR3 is CASSLARDRGYTF. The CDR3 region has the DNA TGTGCCAGCAGCTTGGCCAGGGATCGTGGCTACACCTTC.

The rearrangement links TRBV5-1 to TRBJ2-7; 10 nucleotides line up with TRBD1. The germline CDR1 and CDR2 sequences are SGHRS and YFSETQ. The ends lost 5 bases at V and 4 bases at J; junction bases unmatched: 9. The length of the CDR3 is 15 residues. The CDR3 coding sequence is TGCGCCAGCAGGACTACCGGGACAGGGGATTACGAGCAGTACTTC. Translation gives CASRTTGTGDYEQYF.

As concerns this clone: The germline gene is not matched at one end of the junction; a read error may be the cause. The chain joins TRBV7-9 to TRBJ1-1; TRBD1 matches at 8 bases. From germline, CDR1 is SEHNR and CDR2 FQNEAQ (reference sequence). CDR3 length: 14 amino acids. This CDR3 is CSSSLTSGGVEAFF. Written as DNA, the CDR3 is TGTTCCAGCAGCCTAACCTCAGGGGGCGTTGAAGCTTTCTTT.

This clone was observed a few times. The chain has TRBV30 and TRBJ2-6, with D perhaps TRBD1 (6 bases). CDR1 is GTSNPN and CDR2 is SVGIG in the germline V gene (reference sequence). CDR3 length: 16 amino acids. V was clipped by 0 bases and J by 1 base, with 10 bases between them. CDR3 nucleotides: TGTGCCTGGAGTGTACACAGGGCTTCTGGGGCCAACGTCCTGACTTTC. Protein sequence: CAWSVHRASGANVLTF.

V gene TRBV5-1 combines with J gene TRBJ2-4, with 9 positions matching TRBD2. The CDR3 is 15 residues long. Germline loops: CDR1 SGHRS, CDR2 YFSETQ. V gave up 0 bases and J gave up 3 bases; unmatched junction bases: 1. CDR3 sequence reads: CASSLGREGKNIQYF. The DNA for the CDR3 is TGCGCCAGCAGCTTGGGGCGGGAGGGCAAAAACATTCAGTACTTC.

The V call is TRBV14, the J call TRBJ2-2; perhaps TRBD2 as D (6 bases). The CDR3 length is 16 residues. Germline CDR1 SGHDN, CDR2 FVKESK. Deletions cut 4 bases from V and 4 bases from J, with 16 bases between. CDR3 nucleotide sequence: TGTGCCAGCAGCCGGAGGGGAAACGCCGGCACCGGGGAGCTGTTTTTT. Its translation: CASSRRGNAGTGELFF.

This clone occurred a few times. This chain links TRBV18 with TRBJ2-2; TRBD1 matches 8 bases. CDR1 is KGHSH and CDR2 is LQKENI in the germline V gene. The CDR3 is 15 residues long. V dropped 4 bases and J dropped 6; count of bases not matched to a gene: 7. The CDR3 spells CASSLGQGTSGELFF. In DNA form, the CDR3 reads TGTGCCAGCTCACTTGGACAGGGAACATCCGGGGAGCTGTTTTTT.

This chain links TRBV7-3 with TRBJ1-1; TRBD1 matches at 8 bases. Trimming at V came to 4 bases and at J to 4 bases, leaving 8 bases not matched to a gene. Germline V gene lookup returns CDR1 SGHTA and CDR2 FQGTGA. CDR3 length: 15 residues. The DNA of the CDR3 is TGTGCCAGCAGCTCTACAGGGGGAGCGTTCACTGAAGCTTTCTTT. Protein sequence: CASSSTGGAFTEAFF.

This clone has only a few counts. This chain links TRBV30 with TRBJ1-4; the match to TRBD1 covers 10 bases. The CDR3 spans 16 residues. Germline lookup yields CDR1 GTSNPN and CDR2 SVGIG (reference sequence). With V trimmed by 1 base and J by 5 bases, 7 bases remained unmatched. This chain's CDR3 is CAWSGNPGQGNEKLFF. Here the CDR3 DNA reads TGTGCCTGGAGTGGGAATCCGGGACAGGGGAATGAAAAACTGTTTTTT.

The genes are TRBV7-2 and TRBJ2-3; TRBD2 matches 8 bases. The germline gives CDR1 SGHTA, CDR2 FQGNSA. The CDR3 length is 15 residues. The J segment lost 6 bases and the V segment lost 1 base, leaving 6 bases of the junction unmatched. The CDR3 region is CASSLESSGPDTQYF. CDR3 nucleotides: TGTGCCAGCAGCTTAGAGTCTAGCGGGCCCGATACGCAGTATTTT.

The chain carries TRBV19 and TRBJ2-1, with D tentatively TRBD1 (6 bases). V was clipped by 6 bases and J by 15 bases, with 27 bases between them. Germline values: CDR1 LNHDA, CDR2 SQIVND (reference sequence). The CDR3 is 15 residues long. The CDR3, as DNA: TGTGCCAGTAGGACTACAGGGACCTACCCTACTACTACGTTCTTC. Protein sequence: CASRTTGTYPTTTFF.

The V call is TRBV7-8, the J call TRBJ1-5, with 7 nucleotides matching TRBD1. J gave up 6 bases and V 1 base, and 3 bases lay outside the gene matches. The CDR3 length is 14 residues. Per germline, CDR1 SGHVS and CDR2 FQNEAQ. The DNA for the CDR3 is TGTGCCAGCAGCTTAGACGACAGGGCTCAGCCCCAGCATTTT. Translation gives CASSLDDRAQPQHF.